This is a list of T cell receptor beta chains from one sample in a study of CXCR3-negative and CXCR3-positive naive CD8 T cells. From the 5' RACE reads, TCRdb lists one entry per CDR3 protein and no DNA. The sample includes over 70,000 distinct CDR3 sequences. The specimen was naive CXCR3- CD8+ T cells from blood. The receptors originated from a human donor in good health. Some clones in this sample may be carry-over from other donors' samples. CDR3s include the opening cysteine and the closing phenylalanine or tryptophan.

J | V | CDR3
TRBJ2-7 | TRBV28 | CASSLWVQGSYYEQYF
TRBJ2-7 | TRBV21-1 | CASSKVDSLTYEQYF
TRBJ1-1 | TRBV19 | CATGTGNTEAFF
TRBJ2-1 | TRBV29-1 | CSVGQGAGVNEQFF
TRBJ2-1 | TRBV12-3/TRBV12-4 | CASSYSDSSYNEQFF
TRBJ2-1 | TRBV20-1 | CSAYPRLAGDYSYNEQFF
TRBJ2-7 | TRBV20-1 | CSARDSGTSGSFSYEQYF
TRBJ2-1 | TRBV28 | CASSSEFRGSSYNEQFF
TRBJ2-2 | TRBV10-3 | CASGGRDSTRTGELFF
TRBJ2-7 | TRBV2 | CASRTRHDSSYEQYF
TRBJ2-7 | TRBV4-1 | CASSQEGGTGSYEQYF
TRBJ2-1 | TRBV7-9 | CASSLGRGGLFLQFF
TRBJ1-2 | TRBV29-1 | CSVVGGLGGYTF
TRBJ2-3 | TRBV4-2 | CASSQKRGGTDTQYF
TRBJ2-7 | TRBV29-1 | CSVEGGGAPVEQYF
TRBJ2-1 | TRBV7-3 | CASSLVAYNEQFF
TRBJ2-7 | TRBV15 | CATSRLPGQGEYEQYF
TRBJ2-7 | TRBV28 | CASSFVAGYEQYF
TRBJ1-2 | TRBV7-8 | CASSLGGPLDYGYTF
TRBJ2-7 | TRBV18 | CASSPGSGRASYEQYF
TRBJ2-3 | TRBV6-5 | CASSYTQRGVTDTQYF
TRBJ2-2 | TRBV2 | CASSDEGAIGTGELFF
TRBJ2-3 | TRBV7-8 | CASSLQETGYPSTVTQYF
TRBJ2-7 | TRBV28 | CASSGTSGGDYEQYF
TRBJ2-3 | TRBV11-1 | CASSQDRLGDTQYF
TRBJ2-5 | TRBV19 | CASSPHNGGEETQYF
TRBJ2-3 | TRBV12-3/TRBV12-4 | CASSPDPSGGTDTQYF
TRBJ2-2 | TRBV29-1 | CSVEDNTGELFF
TRBJ1-4 | TRBV9 | CASSPGIGATNEKLFF
TRBJ2-7 | TRBV4-1 | CASSWRGTDEQYF
TRBJ2-2 | TRBV14 | CASSQVWDPGELFF
TRBJ2-3 | TRBV21-1 | CASSSRGSPTDTQYF
TRBJ2-6 | TRBV11-2 | CASSSPATGANVLTF
TRBJ2-4 | TRBV28 | CASSWPAGQIAKNIQYF
TRBJ2-7 | TRBV19 | CARQPQGAVLSYEQYF
TRBJ2-1 | TRBV10-3 | CAISAGAGTVNEQFF
TRBJ1-2 | TRBV12-3/TRBV12-4 | CASSQTGTYTF
TRBJ1-1 | TRBV29-1 | CSVRPGTGLAFF
TRBJ2-7 | TRBV19 | CASSIARDSYYEQYF
TRBJ1-1 | TRBV29-1 | CSVDGRDRAGYTEAFF
TRBJ2-4 | TRBV29-1 | CSVEGQGTKNIQYF
TRBJ2-5 | TRBV20-1 | CSARDRAGGPETQYF
TRBJ2-7 | TRBV7-9 | CASSLPRGRGSHHEQYF
TRBJ1-5 | TRBV6-5 | CASSPASGGGQPQHF
TRBJ2-3 | TRBV12-3/TRBV12-4 | CASAGLSEKDTQYF
TRBJ1-2 | TRBV6-2/TRBV6-3 | CASSSGTWSDGYTF
TRBJ1-2 | TRBV10-3 | CAISEQERLDGYTF
TRBJ1-1 | TRBV6-5 | CASRSGTNTEAFF
TRBJ2-2 | TRBV5-4 | CASSLPGQGYTGELFF
TRBJ2-1 | TRBV12-3/TRBV12-4 | CASSLRTSRDNEQFF
TRBJ2-7 | TRBV10-3 | CAIGQDAYEQYF
TRBJ2-5 | TRBV29-1 | CSVEWRANEETQYF
TRBJ2-7 | TRBV11-3 | CASSSRDLADYEQYF
TRBJ2-5 | TRBV10-3 | CAISESKLAQETQYF